This TCR beta chain was sequenced in a study of graft-versus-host responses after intestinal transplantation (dated by TCRdb to about 2021). In the study overall: The transplants that recipients got were multivisceral, liver-intestinal, or isolated intestinal. Anti-thymocyte globulin induction was given to all recipients, followed by maintenance tacrolimus and steroids for 3 to 4 years. Bulk TCR-beta CDR3 sequencing was used to track graft-versus-host and host-versus-graft alloreactive T cell clones in the graft, circulation and bone marrow after intestinal transplantation. To identify alloreactive clones, pre-transplant mixed lymphocyte reaction products were sequenced and then compared with unstimulated pre-transplant donor and recipient T cells. The cohort enrolled 20 to 30 intestinal transplant recipients including one retransplant, and a few patients lacking pretransplant specimens were excluded. Donor T cell macrochimerism was defined as a peak of at least 4% donor T cells among recipient peripheral blood mononuclear cells. Instead of going to the commercial service, samples from a few later patients were sequenced in-house on an Illumina MiSeq and processed with MiXCR.

The method behind the library was the immunoSEQ multiplex PCR assay. For most patients, genomic DNA was isolated with the Qiagen DNeasy Blood and Tissue Kit and shipped frozen to Adaptive Biotechnologies for TCR sequencing. For most patients, genomic DNA was subjected to high-throughput TCR-beta CDR3 sequencing by Adaptive Biotechnologies. From the authors' description of their analysis: Adaptive's ImmunoSEQ software was the source of the TCR sequencing data for 15 to 20 patients, while a few other patients were processed with MiXCR and VDJtools. To correct CD4 versus CD8 sorting errors, any sequence found in both subsets at a frequency ratio below 5:1 was removed. Because the origin of CDR3 nucleotide sequences shared between donor and recipient could not be assigned, those sequences were removed. To count as alloreactive, a clone needed at least 2-fold expansion over unstimulated cells and a minimum CFSE-low frequency of 0.002% (template counts) or 0.001% (read counts). Mappable clones were those detected in sequenced pre-transplant spleen, lymph node, or MLR CFSE-low populations of the donor or recipient. The cumulative frequency of alloreactive clones was calculated as a percentage of all sequences, weighted by copy number. TCRdb provides this immuneACCESS table in a form limited to in-frame rearrangements. Some clones are lacking; in checked studies, under half of them reflect an unresolved V gene, and why the rest are absent is not known. Clone size and the V and J calls come from that table; the DNA yielded D and trimming. Counted in this sample were about 100,000 clones; roughly nine tenths of them appeared once. The leading ten clones occupy more than 0.75% of the sample.

This clone was detected only a few times. Its antigen is not yet known. There are no base qualities to consult, and no much larger clone falls within one base. Compared with germline, V lacks 4 bases and J lacks 4 bases; bases without a gene match: 5. There are 14 amino acids in the CDR3, from cysteine to phenylalanine inclusive. Of all the DNA, just the CDR3 is kept, 42 bases in frame from base 1. From a lookup of the germline V gene, CDR1 and CDR2 are SGHRS and YFSETQ. The time point tag for this specimen amounts to: cells obtained before transplantation from donor or recipient. CD3+CD4+ and CD3+CD8+ populations were FACS-sorted from unstimulated pre-transplant donor and recipient cells taken from spleen or lymph nodes. Beyond this particular receptor, the publication reports: Early after transplant, peak levels of circulating GvH clones were associated with declines in HvG clones. In patients with donor T cell macrochimerism, the allografts had high GvH to HvG T cell clonal ratios. GvH clones were detected in recipient bone marrow, and some appeared earlier in ileal mucosa or blood, consistent with an intestinal mucosal origin. The conclusions were limited by the relatively low number and heterogeneity of the intestinal transplant patients.

The rearrangement joined TRBV5-1 to TRBJ2-1, with 7 central nucleotides matching TRBD1. This sequence was found in a human donor who was the organ donor for an intestinal transplant. The sample here was unstimulated CD4+ T cells sorted from spleen or lymph node cells, taken before transplant. DNA sequence: TGCGCCAGCAGCAAGACAGGGTTGTACAATGAGCAGTTCTTC. This gives the protein CASSKTGLYNEQFF.